The clone carrying this TCR beta chain occurred a few times. Germline V CDR1 and CDR2: SNHLY, FYNNEI. The CDR3 consists of 13 residues. J lost 6 bases, V lost 5 bases, and 4 bases had no gene match. The cDNA had a unique molecular identifier and a template-switch universal primer site. TCRdb re-called the 5' RACE reads with MiXCR, one entry per CDR3 protein. Of 500,000 or so distinct CDR3 sequences in the sample, roughly an eighth were seen once. This record comes from a study of identical twins. The sample also formed part of further work on yellow fever vaccine responses in identical twins.

The TCR comes from a woman aged 18-30 years in good health. The chain recombines TRBV2 with TRBJ1-1; TRBD1 aligns across 9 bases. Sequenced sample: CD4+ T cells sorted from blood. CDR3 loop: CASSQQGAAEAFF. The CDR3 DNA is TGTGCCAGCAGTCAACAGGGGGCTGCTGAAGCTTTCTTT.